The TCR beta chain described here comes from a study of beta chain features in type 1 diabetes. This CDR3 region has 13 residues. From germline, CDR1 is MDHEN and CDR2 SYDVKM. Trimming at V came to 6 bases and at J to 8 bases, leaving 7 bases not matched to a gene. Study-wide results and limits: Researchers reported that naive, central memory and Treg TCRB repertoires appeared more similar in patients than in healthy donors. In all four CD4+ subsets, TCRB CDR3 length was significantly, moderately reduced in type 1 diabetes.

All of the isolated RNA was reverse transcribed, so expressed TCRB transcripts were sequenced. Only in-frame clones appear in the TCRdb table, and some are missing; sequencing was by immunoSEQ multiplex PCR. The sample has more than 300,000 clones; around 9.7% are singletons. This clone came up many times. Its antigen is currently unknown. V usage is TRBV28 and J usage is TRBJ2-1, with 7 bases identical to TRBD1. The sequenced sample consisted of central memory CD4+ T cells from blood. The clonotype comes from a man aged 25-45 years with type 1 diabetes. The CDR3 region has the DNA TGTGCCAGCAGCAAAACAGGGGCGTATGAGCAGTTCTTC. Translated, it gives CASSKTGAYEQFF.